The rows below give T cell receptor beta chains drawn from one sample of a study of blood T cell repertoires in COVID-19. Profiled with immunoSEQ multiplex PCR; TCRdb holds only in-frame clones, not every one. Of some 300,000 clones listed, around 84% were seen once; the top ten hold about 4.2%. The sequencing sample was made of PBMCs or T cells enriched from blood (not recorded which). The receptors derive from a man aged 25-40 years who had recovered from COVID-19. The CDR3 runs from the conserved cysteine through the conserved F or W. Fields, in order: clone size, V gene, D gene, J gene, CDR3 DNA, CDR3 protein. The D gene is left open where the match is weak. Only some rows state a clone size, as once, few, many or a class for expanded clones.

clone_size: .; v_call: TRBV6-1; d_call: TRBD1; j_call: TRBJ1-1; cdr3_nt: TGTGCCAGCAGTGGGGGACAGGCGGTCATGAACACTGAAGCTTTCTTT; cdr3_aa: CASSGGQAVMNTEAFF
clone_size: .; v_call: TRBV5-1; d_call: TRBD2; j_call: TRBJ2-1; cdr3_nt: TGCGCCAGCAGCTTGGTTGGTAGCGGGAGAGATGAGCAGTTCTTC; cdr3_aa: CASSLVGSGRDEQFF
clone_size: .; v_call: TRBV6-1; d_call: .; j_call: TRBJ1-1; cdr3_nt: TGTGCCAGCAGTGAACGGGGGGCGTCGAGGAACACTGAAGCTTTCTTT; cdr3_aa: CASSERGASRNTEAFF
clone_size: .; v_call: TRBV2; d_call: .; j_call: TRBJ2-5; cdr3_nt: TGTGCCAGCTACAGGGAATGGGAGACCCAGTACTTC; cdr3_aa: CASYREWETQYF
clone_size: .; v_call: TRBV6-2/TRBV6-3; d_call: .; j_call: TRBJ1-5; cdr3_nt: TGTGCCAGCAGTCGGACAGCGAATCAGCCCCAGCATTTT; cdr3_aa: CASSRTANQPQHF
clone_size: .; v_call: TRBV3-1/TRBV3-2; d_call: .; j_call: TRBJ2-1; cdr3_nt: TGTGCCAGCAGCCAAGGCCCGTCAACTTACAATGAGCAGTTCTTC; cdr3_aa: CASSQGPSTYNEQFF
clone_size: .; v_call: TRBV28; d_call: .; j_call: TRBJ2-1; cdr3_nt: TGTGCCAGCAGTCCCCGGACAACCCTACAATATGAGCAGTTCTTC; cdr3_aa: CASSPRTTLQYEQFF
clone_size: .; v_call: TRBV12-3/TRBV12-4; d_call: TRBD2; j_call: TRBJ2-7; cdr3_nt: TGTGCCAGCAGTTTAATCGGGGGGTACGAGCAGTACTTC; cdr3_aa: CASSLIGGYEQYF
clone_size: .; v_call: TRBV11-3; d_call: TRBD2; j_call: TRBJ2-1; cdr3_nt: TGTGCCAGCAGCTTCCCTAGCGGGAGCTCCTACAATGAGCAGTTCTTC; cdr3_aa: CASSFPSGSSYNEQFF
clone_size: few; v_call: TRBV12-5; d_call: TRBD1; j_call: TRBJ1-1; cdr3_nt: TGTGCTAGTGGTTTGGTCCCCGGACAGGGGCGCACTGAAGCTTTCTTT; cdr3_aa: CASGLVPGQGRTEAFF
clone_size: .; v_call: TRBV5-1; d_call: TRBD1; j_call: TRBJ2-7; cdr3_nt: TGCGCCAGCAGCATAGAAACAGGGGCCTCCTACGAGCAGTACTTC; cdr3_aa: CASSIETGASYEQYF
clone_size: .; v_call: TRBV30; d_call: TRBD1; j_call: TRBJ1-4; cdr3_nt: TGTGCCTGGAGCCCAGGGCAGGGGGCGCGAGGTGAAAAACTGTTTTTT; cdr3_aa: CAWSPGQGARGEKLFF
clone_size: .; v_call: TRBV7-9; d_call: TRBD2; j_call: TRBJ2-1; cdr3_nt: TGTGCCAGCAGCTTAAAGAGTGGGACTAGCGCGTTCAATGAGCAGTTCTTC; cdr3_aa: CASSLKSGTSAFNEQFF
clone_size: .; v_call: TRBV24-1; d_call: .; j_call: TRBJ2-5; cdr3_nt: TGTGCCACCAGTGAGCACACCGGGGCGGGAAGACAGACCCAGTACTTC; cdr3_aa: CATSEHTGAGRQTQYF
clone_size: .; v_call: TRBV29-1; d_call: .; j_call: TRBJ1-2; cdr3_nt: TGCAGCGTCGCTACGGGACTCCACACCTTC; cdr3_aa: CSVATGLHTF
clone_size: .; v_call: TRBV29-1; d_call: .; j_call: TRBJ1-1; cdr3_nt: TGCAGCGTTGACAGGGTTGAGACTGAAGCTTTCTTT; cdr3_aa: CSVDRVETEAFF
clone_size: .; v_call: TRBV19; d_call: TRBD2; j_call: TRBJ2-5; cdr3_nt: TGTGCCAGTAGTGTCCGACTAGCGGGGGGGCCGACCCGAGAAGAGACCCAGTACTTC; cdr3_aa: CASSVRLAGGPTREETQYF
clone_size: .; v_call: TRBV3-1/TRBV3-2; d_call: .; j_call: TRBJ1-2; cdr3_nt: TGTGCCAGCAGCCAAACCGAGGTCCACGGCTACACCTTC; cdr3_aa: CASSQTEVHGYTF
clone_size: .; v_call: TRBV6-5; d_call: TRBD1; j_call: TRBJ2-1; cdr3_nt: TGTGCCAGCAGGCGGGACAGGGGATACAATGAGCAGTTCTTC; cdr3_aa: CASRRDRGYNEQFF
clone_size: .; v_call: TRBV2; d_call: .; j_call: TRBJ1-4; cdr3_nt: TGTGCCAGCGGGGCCGCTCCCCCGGGGGGGGCGGGTAGTGAAAAACTGTTTTTT; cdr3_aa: CASGAAPPGGAGSEKLFF
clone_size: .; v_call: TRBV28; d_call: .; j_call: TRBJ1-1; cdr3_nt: TGTGCCAGCAGTCTAGGCGGGGAAGCTTTCTTT; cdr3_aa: CASSLGGEAFF
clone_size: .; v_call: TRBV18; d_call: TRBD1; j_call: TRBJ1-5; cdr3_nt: TGTGCCAGCTCACAAAACGGACAGGGGGTTCAGCCCCAGCATTTT; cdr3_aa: CASSQNGQGVQPQHF
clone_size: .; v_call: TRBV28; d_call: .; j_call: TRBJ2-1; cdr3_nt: TGTGCCAGCACCATCAGGGCGGGGGAGCAGTTCTTC; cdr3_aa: CASTIRAGEQFF
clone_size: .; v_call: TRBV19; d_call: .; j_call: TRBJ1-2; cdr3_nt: TGTGCCAGCAGCTGGGCCTCAGGATCACGGAATGGCTACACCTTC; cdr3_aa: CASSWASGSRNGYTF
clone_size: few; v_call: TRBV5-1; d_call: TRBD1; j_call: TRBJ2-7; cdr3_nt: TGCGCCAGCAGCTCGCCGGGACAGGGCACCTACGAGCAGTACTTC; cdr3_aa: CASSSPGQGTYEQYF
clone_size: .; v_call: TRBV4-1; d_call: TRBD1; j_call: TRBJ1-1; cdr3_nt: TGCGCCAGCAGCCGAGGACAGGGTTGGAACACTGAAGCTTTCTTT; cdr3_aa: CASSRGQGWNTEAFF
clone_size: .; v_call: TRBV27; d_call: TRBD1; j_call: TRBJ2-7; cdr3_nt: TGTGCCAGCAGTTTCGGACAGGGTAAAACCTACGAGCAGTACTTC; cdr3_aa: CASSFGQGKTYEQYF